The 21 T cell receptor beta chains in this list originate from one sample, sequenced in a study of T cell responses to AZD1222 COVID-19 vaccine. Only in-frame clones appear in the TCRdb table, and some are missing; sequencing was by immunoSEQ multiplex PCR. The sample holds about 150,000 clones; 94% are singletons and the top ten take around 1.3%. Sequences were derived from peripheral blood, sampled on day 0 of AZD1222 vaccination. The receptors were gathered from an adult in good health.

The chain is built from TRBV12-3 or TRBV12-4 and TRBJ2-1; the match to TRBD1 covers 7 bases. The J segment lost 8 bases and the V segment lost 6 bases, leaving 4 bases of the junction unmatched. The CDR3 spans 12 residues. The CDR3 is CASSTGAYEQFF. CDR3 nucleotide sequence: TGTGCCAGCAGCACAGGGGCATATGAGCAGTTCTTC.

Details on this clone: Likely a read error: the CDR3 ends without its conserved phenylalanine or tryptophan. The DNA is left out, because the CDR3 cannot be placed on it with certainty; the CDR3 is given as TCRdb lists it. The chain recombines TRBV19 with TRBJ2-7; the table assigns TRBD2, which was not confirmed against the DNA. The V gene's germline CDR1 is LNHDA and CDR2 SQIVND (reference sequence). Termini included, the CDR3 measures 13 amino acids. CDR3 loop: CASSGRIREPLQL.

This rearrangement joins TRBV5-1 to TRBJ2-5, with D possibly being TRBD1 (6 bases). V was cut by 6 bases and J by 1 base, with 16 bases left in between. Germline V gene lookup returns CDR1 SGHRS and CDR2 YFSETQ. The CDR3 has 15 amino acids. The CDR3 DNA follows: TGCGCCAGCACCCGATCAGGGACATCCCAAGAGACCCAGTACTTC. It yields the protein CASTRSGTSQETQYF.

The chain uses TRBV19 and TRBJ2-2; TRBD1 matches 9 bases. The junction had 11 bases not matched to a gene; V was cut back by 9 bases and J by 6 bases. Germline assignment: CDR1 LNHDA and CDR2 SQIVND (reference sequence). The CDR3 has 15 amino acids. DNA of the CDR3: TGTGCCAGCGGGAAAGGGACAGGGTGGTCCGGGGAGCTGTTTTTT. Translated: CASGKGTGWSGELFF. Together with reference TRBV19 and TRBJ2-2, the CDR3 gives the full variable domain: DGGITQSPKYLFRKEGQNVTLSCEQNLNHDAMYWYRQDPGQGLRLIYYSQIVNDFQKGDIAEGYSVSREKKESFPLTVTSAQKNPTAFYLCASGKGTGWSGELFFGEGSRLTVL.

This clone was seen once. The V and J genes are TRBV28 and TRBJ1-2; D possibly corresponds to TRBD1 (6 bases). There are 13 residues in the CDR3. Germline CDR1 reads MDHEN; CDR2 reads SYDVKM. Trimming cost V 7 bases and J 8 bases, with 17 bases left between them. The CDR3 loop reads CASKPPGVGGYTF. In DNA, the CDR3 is TGTGCCAGCAAACCACCAGGGGTAGGAGGCTACACCTTC.

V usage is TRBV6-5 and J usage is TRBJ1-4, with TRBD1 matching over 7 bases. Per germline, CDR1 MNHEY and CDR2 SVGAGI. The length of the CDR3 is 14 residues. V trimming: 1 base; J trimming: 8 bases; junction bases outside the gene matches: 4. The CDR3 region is CASSYLGGGEKLFF. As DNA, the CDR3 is TGTGCCAGCAGTTACTTAGGGGGCGGGGAAAAACTGTTTTTT.

The CDR3 bases are TGCGCCAGCAGTGAGACTTCTCAGCTGAGCACAGATACGCAGTATTTT. This gives the protein CASSETSQLSTDTQYF. The chain carries TRBV10-2 and TRBJ2-3; no clear D. Germline CDR1 WSHSY, CDR2 SAAADI. The length of the CDR3 is 16 residues. Trimming cost V 2 bases and J 0 bases, with 12 bases left between them.

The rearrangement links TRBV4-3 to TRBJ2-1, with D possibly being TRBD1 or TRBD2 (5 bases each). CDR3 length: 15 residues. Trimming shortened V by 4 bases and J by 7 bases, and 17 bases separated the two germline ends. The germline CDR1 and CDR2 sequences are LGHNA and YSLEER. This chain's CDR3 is CASSRTGTPTNEQFF. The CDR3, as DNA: TGCGCCAGCAGCCGTACCGGGACCCCGACAAATGAGCAGTTCTTC.

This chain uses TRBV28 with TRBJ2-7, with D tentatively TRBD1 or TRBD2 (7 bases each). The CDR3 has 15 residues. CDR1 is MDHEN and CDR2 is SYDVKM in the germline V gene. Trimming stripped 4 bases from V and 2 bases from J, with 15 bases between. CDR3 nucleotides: TGTGCCAGCAGTTCCCCTCAGGGGGGGACCTACGAGCAGTACGTC. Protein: CASSSPQGGTYEQYV.

The CDR3 bases are TGCGCCAGCAGCTTGACTGACAGCACAGATACGCAGTATTTT. It encodes CASSLTDSTDTQYF. The chain carries TRBV5-1 and TRBJ2-3; the D is unclear. Germline CDR1 SGHRS, CDR2 YFSETQ. V was pared by 1 base and J by 0 bases, with 6 bases between. This CDR3 has 14 residues.

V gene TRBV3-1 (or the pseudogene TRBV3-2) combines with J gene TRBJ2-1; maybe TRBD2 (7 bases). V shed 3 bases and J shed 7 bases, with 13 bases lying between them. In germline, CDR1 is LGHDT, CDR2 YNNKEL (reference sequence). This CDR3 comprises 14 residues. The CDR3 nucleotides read TGTGCCAGCAGCCAGGCGGGGGCGGGGAATGAGCAGTTCTTC. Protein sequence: CASSQAGAGNEQFF.

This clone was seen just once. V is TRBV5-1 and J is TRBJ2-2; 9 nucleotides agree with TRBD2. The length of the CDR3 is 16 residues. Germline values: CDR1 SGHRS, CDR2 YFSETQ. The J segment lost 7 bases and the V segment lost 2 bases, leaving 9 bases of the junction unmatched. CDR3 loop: CASSFYRTSAGGELFF. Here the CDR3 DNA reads TGCGCCAGCAGCTTCTACCGGACTAGCGCGGGCGGGGAGCTGTTTTTT.

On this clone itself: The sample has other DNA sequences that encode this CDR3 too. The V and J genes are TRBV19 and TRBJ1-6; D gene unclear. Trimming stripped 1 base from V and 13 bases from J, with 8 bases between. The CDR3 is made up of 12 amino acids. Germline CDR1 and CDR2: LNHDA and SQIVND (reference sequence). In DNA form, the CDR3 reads TGTGCCAGTAGTATAGGCGGTGCGCCCCTCCACTTT. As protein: CASSIGGAPLHF. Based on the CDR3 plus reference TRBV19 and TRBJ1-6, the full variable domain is DGGITQSPKYLFRKEGQNVTLSCEQNLNHDAMYWYRQDPGQGLRLIYYSQIVNDFQKGDIAEGYSVSREKKESFPLTVTSAQKNPTAFYLCASSIGGAPLHFGNGTRLTVT.

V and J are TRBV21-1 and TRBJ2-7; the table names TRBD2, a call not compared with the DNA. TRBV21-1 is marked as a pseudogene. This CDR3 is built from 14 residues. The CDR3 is CASSNLGGASEQYV. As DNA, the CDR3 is TGTGCCAGCAGCAATTTGGGGGGGGCTTCCGAGCAGTACGTC.

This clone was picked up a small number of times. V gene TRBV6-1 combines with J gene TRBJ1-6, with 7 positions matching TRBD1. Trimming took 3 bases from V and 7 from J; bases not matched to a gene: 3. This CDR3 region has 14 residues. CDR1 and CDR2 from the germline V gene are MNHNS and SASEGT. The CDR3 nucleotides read TGTGCCAGCAGTGATCAGGGGGAAAATTCACCCCTCCACTTT. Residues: CASSDQGENSPLHF.

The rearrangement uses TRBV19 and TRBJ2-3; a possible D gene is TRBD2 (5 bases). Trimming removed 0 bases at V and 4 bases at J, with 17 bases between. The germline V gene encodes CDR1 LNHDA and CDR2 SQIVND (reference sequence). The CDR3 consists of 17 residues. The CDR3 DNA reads TGTGCCAGTAGTATAGAGCTAGCTTCCGTTTACGCAGATACGCAGTATTTT. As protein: CASSIELASVYADTQYF.

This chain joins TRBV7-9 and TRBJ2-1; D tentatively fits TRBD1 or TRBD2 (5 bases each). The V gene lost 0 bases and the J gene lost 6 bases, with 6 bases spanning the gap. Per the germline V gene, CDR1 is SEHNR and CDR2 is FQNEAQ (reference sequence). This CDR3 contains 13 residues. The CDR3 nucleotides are TGTGCCAGCAGCTTAGCCGGGGCCAATGAGCAGTTCTTC. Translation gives CASSLAGANEQFF.

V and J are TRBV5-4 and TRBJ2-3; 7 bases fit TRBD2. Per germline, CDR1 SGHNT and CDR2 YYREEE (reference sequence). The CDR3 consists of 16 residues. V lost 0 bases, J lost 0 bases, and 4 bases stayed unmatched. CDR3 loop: CASSLASGLSTDTQYF. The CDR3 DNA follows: TGTGCCAGCAGCTTGGCTAGCGGTTTGAGCACAGATACGCAGTATTTT. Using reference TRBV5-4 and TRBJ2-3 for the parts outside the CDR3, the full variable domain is ETGVTQSPTHLIKTRGQQVTLRCSSQSGHNTVSWYQQALGQGPQFIFQYYREEENGRGNFPPRFSGLQFPNYSSELNVNALELDDSALYLCASSLASGLSTDTQYFGPGTRLTVL.

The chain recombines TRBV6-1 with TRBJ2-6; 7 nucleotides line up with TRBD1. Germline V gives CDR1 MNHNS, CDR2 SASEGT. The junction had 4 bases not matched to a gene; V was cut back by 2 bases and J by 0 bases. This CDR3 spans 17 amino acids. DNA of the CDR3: TGTGCCAGCAGTGAAACAGGGGCGAGCTCTGGGGCCAACGTCCTGACTTTC. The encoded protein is CASSETGASSGANVLTF.

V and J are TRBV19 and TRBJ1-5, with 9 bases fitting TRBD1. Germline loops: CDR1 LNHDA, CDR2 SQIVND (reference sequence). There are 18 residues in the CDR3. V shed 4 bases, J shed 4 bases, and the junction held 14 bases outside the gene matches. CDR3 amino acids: CASSNSYWGQGGNQPQHF. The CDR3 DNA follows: TGTGCCAGTAGTAATTCTTACTGGGGACAGGGCGGAAATCAGCCCCAGCATTTT.

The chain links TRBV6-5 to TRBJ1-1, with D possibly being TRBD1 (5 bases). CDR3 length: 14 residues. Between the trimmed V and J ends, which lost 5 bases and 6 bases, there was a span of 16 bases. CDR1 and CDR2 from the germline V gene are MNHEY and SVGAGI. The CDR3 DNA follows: TGTGCCAGCAGTCAACAAGAGGGGTTCGCTGAAGCTTTCTTT. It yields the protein CASSQQEGFAEAFF.